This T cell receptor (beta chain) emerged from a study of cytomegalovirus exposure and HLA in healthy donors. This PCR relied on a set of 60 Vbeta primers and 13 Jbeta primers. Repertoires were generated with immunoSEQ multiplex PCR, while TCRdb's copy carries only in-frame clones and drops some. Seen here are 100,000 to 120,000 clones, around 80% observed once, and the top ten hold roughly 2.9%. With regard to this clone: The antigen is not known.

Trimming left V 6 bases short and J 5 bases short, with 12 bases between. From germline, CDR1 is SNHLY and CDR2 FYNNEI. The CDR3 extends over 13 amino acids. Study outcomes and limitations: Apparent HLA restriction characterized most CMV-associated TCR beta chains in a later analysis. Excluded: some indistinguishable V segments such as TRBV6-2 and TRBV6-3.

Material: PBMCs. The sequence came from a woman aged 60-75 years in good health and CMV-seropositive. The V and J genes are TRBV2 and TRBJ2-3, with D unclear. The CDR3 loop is CASSLPPGDTQYF. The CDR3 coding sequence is TGTGCCAGCAGCCTCCCCCCGGGAGATACGCAGTATTTT.